This TCR beta chain was observed in a study of blood T cell repertoires in COVID-19. The V gene's germline CDR1 is SGHRS and CDR2 YFSETQ. This CDR3 region has 15 residues. Comments on this clone: One end of the junction fails to match germline, which may point to a read error.

Original processing notes: Researchers report that nucleated cell counts were estimated from reference gene primer amplification. Sequencing used immunoSEQ multiplex PCR; TCRdb keeps in-frame clones, though not all of them. V, J and clone size were drawn from that table, and D and trimming were deduced from the DNA. This sample has about 99,000 clones, with around 79% found just once. The sequence was obtained from an elderly woman with active or convalescent COVID-19. The sample was peripheral blood. The V and J genes are TRBV5-1 and TRBJ2-7, with D maybe TRBD1 (6 bases). As DNA, the CDR3 is TGTGCCAGCAGCTTCTCCGGACAGCCCTCTAACGAGCAGTACTTC. Residues: CASSFSGQPSNEQYF.